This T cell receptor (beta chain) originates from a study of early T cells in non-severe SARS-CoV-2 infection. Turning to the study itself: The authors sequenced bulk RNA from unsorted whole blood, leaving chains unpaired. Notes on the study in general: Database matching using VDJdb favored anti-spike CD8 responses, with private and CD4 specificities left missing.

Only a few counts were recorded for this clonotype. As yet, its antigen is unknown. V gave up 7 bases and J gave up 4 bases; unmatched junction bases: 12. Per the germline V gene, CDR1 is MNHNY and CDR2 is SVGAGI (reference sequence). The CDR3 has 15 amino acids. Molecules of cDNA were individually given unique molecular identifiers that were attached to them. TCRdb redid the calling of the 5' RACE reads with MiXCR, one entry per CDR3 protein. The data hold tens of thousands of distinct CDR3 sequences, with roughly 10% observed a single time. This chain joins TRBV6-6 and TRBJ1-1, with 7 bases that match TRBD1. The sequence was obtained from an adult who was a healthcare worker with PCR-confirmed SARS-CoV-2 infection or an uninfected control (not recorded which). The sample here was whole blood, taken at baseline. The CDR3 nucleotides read TGTGCCAGCACTCAGGGGGGGACCCGCGGCACTGAAGCTTTCTTT. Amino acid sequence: CASTQGGTRGTEAFF.